The sequence of this TCR beta chain was determined in a study of multiple sclerosis patients with progressive multifocal leukoencephalopathy. About the research overall: Controls were natalizumab-treated multiple sclerosis patients who did not develop PML, sampled longitudinally. Study-wide points: Less diverse TRB repertoires were suggested in most PML patients. PML-onset expanded TRB clones were detectable before and during natalizumab therapy.

Only one count was recorded for this clone. The target antigen is unknown. The CDR3 runs 16 residues. CDR1 is MDHEN and CDR2 is SYDVKM in the germline V gene. Time point in this sample: before natalizumab initiation. T0 refers to blood drawn before natalizumab was first infused. Generated by immunoSEQ multiplex PCR, the TCRdb table keeps only in-frame clones and is missing some. Seen here are 25,000 to 35,000 clones, more than 75% observed once, and the top ten hold approximately 1%. The sequenced sample was PBMCs. This clonotype was sampled from a human donor with multiple sclerosis. The rearrangement uses TRBV28 and TRBJ2-5, with D maybe TRBD2 (6 bases). The last part of the DNA fits TRBJ2-7 better; the J call may be wrong. The CDR3 spells CASSSPTGGFAYEQYF. The DNA of the CDR3 is TGTGCCAGCAGCTCCCCTACCGGGGGATTTGCCTACGAGCAGTACTTC.